Described below is a single TCR beta chain sequence and its context. The antigen remains undetermined. The record originates from a study of CD4+ T cells in melanoma. Method: immunoSEQ multiplex PCR; TCRdb's copy keeps in-frame clones and lacks some. The repertoire holds about 11,000 clones, with roughly two thirds as singletons. V was clipped by 4 bases and J by 5 bases, with 5 bases between them. This CDR3 has 11 amino acids. Germline V gene lookup returns CDR1 MNHNY and CDR2 SVGAGI (reference sequence). Overall study findings and caveats: Diverse differentiation states were reported for melanoma neoantigen-specific CD4+ T cells. A reported correlation linked neoantigen-specific CD4+ T cells to CD8+, macrophage and B cell function.

The receptor was isolated from a human donor with melanoma. Specimen: cells from a culture (not recorded whether cultured in vitro). The rearrangement uses TRBV6-6 and TRBJ1-1; D is uncertain. CDR3 amino acids: CASSSQTEAFF. DNA for the CDR3: TGTGCCAGCAGTTCCCAAACTGAAGCTTTCTTT.